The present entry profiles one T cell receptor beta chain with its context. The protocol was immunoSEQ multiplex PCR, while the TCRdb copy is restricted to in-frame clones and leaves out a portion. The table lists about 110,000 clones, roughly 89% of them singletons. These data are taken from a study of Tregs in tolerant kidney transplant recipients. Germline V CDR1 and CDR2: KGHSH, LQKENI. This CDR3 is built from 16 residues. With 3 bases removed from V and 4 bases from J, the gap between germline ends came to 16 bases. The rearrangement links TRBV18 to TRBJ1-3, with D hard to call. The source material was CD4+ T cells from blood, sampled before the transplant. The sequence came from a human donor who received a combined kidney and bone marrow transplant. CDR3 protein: CASSPISSEAGNTIYF. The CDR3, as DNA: TGTGCCAGCTCACCTATCTCCAGCGAGGCGGGAAACACCATATATTTT.